This section outlines one T cell receptor beta chain sequence together with its context. Its cognate antigen is unknown. This entry belongs to a study of cytomegalovirus exposure and HLA in healthy donors. General study results and limits: It has been reported that TCR beta sequences accurately predicted the HLA-A and HLA-B alleles of most subjects. The authors judged a highly shared variant cluster likely a sequencing artifact. The classifier reportedly diagnosed cytomegalovirus status with high sensitivity and specificity.

The primer mix had 60 Vbeta and 13 Jbeta primers. Profiling relied on immunoSEQ multiplex PCR, and the TCRdb table lists in-frame clones only, not all of them. The repertoire includes fewer than 250,000 clones, approximately 80% of them detected once, and 3% to 4.5% sits in the top ten. V shed 4 bases, J shed 6 bases, and the junction held 9 bases outside the gene matches. CDR1 SNHLY and CDR2 FYNNEI come from the germline V gene. The CDR3 has 14 residues. This receptor was taken from a male donor in good health and CMV-seronegative. The J gene is TRBJ2-7, the V gene TRBV2, with TRBD1 identical over 7 bases. Input material: PBMCs. The CDR3: CASSGQGPTGEQYF. DNA of the CDR3: TGTGCCAGCAGTGGACAGGGCCCTACGGGCGAGCAGTACTTC.